This TCR beta chain was recorded in a study of T cell responses to AZD1222 COVID-19 vaccine. The overall study: Pooled together were second doses at about 4 or about 12 weeks. Points from the study as a whole: There were mostly white British donors and more females than males, and clonal diversity was possibly underestimated.

Regarding this clone: Its antigen is undetermined.

TCRdb keeps only in-frame clones here, not all; method: immunoSEQ multiplex PCR. The data contain around 30,000 clones, more than 85% of them singletons. The receptor's source is an adult in good health. The starting material was peripheral blood, obtained on day 0 of AZD1222 vaccination.

CDR3 bases: TGTGCCAGCAGCTTAGAGGTGCCAGGCAACCAAGAGACCCAGTACTTC. This encodes CASSLEVPGNQETQYF. The gene calls are TRBV11-3 and TRBJ2-5, with no clear D. Trimming took off 0 bases at V and 0 bases at J, with 11 bases between the two ends. The length of the CDR3 is 16 residues. CDR1 is SGHNT and CDR2 is YENEEA in the germline V gene.